This TCR beta chain was identified during a study of neurological immune-mediated disorders. From the 5' RACE reads, TCRdb called clonotypes with MiXCR, one entry per CDR3 protein. The table has 77,000 or so distinct CDR3 sequences, approximately 10% seen once. V trimming: 6 bases; J trimming: 4 bases; junction bases outside the gene matches: 3. This CDR3 region has 13 residues. The clonotype was recovered from a man in his fifties in good health. V and J are TRBV12-3 or TRBV12-4 and TRBJ2-1, with 7 positions matching TRBD1. The sample taken for sequencing was PBMCs. The DNA of the CDR3 is TGTGCCAGCAGGCCGGGACAGTACAATGAGCAGTTCTTC. The encoded protein is CASRPGQYNEQFF.